One and the same sample provided the 20 T cell receptor beta chains below, sequenced in a study of T cell changes during pregnancy in multiple sclerosis. The assay was immunoSEQ multiplex PCR, and TCRdb's table has in-frame clones only and misses some. The table records tens of thousands of clones, approximately 86% of them present only once. This sample comprised peripheral blood, obtained before pregnancy. The origin of the receptors is a female donor with multiple sclerosis, enrolled in a pregnancy study.

The rearrangement uses TRBV7-9 and TRBJ1-2; a weak D match, TRBD1 (6 bases). Trimming left V 5 bases short and J 7 bases short, with 14 bases between. CDR1 is SEHNR and CDR2 is FQNEAQ in the germline V gene (reference sequence). This CDR3 has 13 amino acids. In nucleotides, the CDR3 is TGTGCCAGCAGCCACAGGGATAACGGTGGCTACACCTTC. Translated: CASSHRDNGGYTF.

This clone occurred once. This chain joins TRBV6-6 and TRBJ2-6; D is ambiguous. CDR1 is MNHNY, CDR2 SVGAGI, per germline (reference sequence). V shed 7 bases and J shed 2 bases, with 6 bases lying between them. CDR3 length equals 13 residues. In DNA, the CDR3 is TGTGCCAGCAAACTCCCTGGGGCCAACGTCCTGACTTTC. This codes for CASKLPGANVLTF.

By share, this clone counts as medium-sized (0.01 to 0.1%). The V and J genes are TRBV30 and TRBJ1-5; 7 bases map to TRBD1. Germline V gene data show CDR1 as GTSNPN and CDR2 as SVGIG (reference sequence). CDR3 length equals 14 residues. V gave up 3 bases and J gave up 5 bases; unmatched junction bases: 7. CDR3 protein: CAWSGDREYQPQHF. The CDR3 coding sequence is TGTGCCTGGAGCGGGGACAGAGAGTATCAGCCCCAGCATTTT.

V and J are TRBV5-1 and TRBJ2-7; 10 bases agree with TRBD2. The CDR3 is 15 amino acids. Germline values: CDR1 SGHRS, CDR2 YFSETQ. J lost 3 bases, V lost 2 bases, and 5 bases had no gene match. The CDR3 DNA reads TGCGCCAGCAGCTTACTAGCGGGAACGAGCTACGAGCAGTACTTC. Its protein is CASSLLAGTSYEQYF. The full variable domain, rest sourced from reference TRBV5-1 and TRBJ2-7, is KAGVTQTPRYLIKTRGQQVTLSCSPISGHRSVSWYQQTPGQGLQFLFEYFSETQRNKGNFPGRFSGRQFSNSRSEMNVSTLELGDSALYLCASSLLAGTSYEQYFGPGTRLTVT.

V and J are TRBV11-2 and TRBJ2-3; D unclear. Looked up from germline, CDR1 is SGHAT and CDR2 is FQNNGV. V lost 3 bases and J 2 bases, leaving 6 bases between the germline ends. The CDR3 sequence is 13 residues long. CDR3 nucleotide sequence: TGTGCCAGCAGCTTTCTTATCACAGATACGCAGTATTTT. Amino acids: CASSFLITDTQYF.

The CDR3 sequence is CASSLDSGYEQYF. CDR3 coding DNA: TGCGCCAGCAGCTTGGATAGCGGCTACGAGCAGTACTTC. The chain has TRBV5-1 and TRBJ2-7; perhaps TRBD2 as D (6 bases). V dropped 0 bases and J dropped 3 bases, with 7 bases sitting between them. The CDR3 has 13 amino acids. Germline CDR1 reads SGHRS; CDR2 reads YFSETQ.

The V call is TRBV5-1, the J call TRBJ1-5, with 9 nucleotides matching TRBD1. The V segment lost 4 bases and the J segment 5 bases; nucleotides outside the gene matches: 4. The CDR3 has 14 residues. Germline-derived CDR1 and CDR2 are SGHRS and YFSETQ. The CDR3 spells CASSPGTGYQPQHF. The CDR3 region has the DNA TGCGCCAGCAGCCCTGGGACAGGGTATCAGCCCCAGCATTTT.

This clone appeared a single time. This chain uses TRBV7-2 with TRBJ1-4, with TRBD1 as a possible D gene (6 bases). Germline V gene data show CDR1 as SGHTA and CDR2 as FQGNSA. There are 13 residues in the CDR3. Trimming took 3 bases from V and 12 from J, leaving 14 bases between them. CDR3 sequence (DNA): TGTGCCAGCAGCTTTACCGAGGGGGTTGAACTGTTTTTT. Translation gives CASSFTEGVELFF.

The V gene is TRBV6-5, the J gene TRBJ1-1; no firm D call. Germline-derived CDR1 and CDR2 are MNHEY and SVGAGI. The CDR3 length is 14 residues. Trimming took 6 bases from V and 4 from J, leaving 15 bases between them. CDR3 in DNA: TGTGCCAGCAGGCCCGGACTTGAGGGCACTGAAGCTTTCTTT. Translation gives CASRPGLEGTEAFF.

The chain joins TRBV19 to TRBJ1-2, with a tentative D call TRBD1 (5 bases). The V and J ends lost 9 bases and 8 bases respectively, with 22 bases between them. There are 14 residues in the CDR3. Germline V lookup: CDR1 LNHDA, CDR2 SQIVND (reference sequence). The CDR3 DNA reads as TGTGCCAGCCGTCCTGACCAGGGATCTCTGGGCTACACCTTC. This codes for CASRPDQGSLGYTF.

In its sample, this clone was seen once. The rearrangement uses TRBV27 and TRBJ2-1; a possible D gene is TRBD2 (5 bases). V shed 6 bases and J shed 1 base, with 19 bases lying between them. Germline V gene lookup returns CDR1 MNHEY and CDR2 SMNVEV (reference sequence). This CDR3 is 17 amino acids long. The DNA for the CDR3 is TGTGCCAGCAGCCTCTCGCCCGGGATTATGTCCTACAATGAGCAGTTCTTC. Its translation is CASSLSPGIMSYNEQFF.

The chain combines TRBV6-6 with TRBJ2-7, with TRBD2 as a possible D gene (6 bases). Looked up from germline, CDR1 is MNHNY and CDR2 is SVGAGI (reference sequence). Trimming pared 0 bases from V and 0 bases from J, leaving 12 bases between. This CDR3 comprises 16 residues. The CDR3: CASSYSIRRDSYEQYF. The CDR3 region has the DNA TGTGCCAGCAGTTACTCGATCCGGCGGGACTCCTACGAGCAGTACTTC.

The rearrangement joins TRBV7-9 to TRBJ2-2; 8 bases fit TRBD1. The V and J ends lost 5 bases and 4 bases, in that order; junction bases with no gene match: 9. Germline-derived CDR1 and CDR2 are SEHNR and FQNEAQ (reference sequence). CDR3 length equals 16 residues. For the CDR3, the DNA is TGTGCCAGCAGCCAACCCGGGACAGGAAGCACCGGGGAGCTGTTTTTT. This gives the protein CASSQPGTGSTGELFF.

The chain joins TRBV27 to TRBJ2-1; TRBD1 agrees at 7 bases. The V segment lost 5 bases and the J segment 8 bases; nucleotides outside the gene matches: 12. CDR3 length: 15 residues. Germline V gives CDR1 MNHEY, CDR2 SMNVEV (reference sequence). This chain's CDR3 is CASSLTGPGGDEQFF. CDR3 nucleotides: TGTGCCAGCAGTCTGACAGGGCCAGGCGGCGATGAGCAGTTCTTC.

The chain links TRBV7-9 to TRBJ1-2; 9 bases agree with TRBD1. This CDR3 region has 19 residues. The junction had 20 bases not matched to a gene; V was cut back by 5 bases and J by 4 bases. Looked up from germline, CDR1 is SEHNR and CDR2 is FQNEAQ (reference sequence). CDR3 sequence: CASSGGYRDRETIPYGYTF. The CDR3, as DNA: TGTGCCAGCAGCGGAGGATACCGGGACAGGGAGACAATTCCCTATGGCTACACCTTC. The complete variable domain, with remaining parts taken from reference TRBV7-9 and TRBJ1-2, reads DTGVSQNPRHKITKRGQNVTFRCDPISEHNRLYWYRQTLGQGPEFLTYFQNEAQLEKSRLLSDRFSAERPKGSFSTLEIQRTEQGDSAMYLCASSGGYRDRETIPYGYTFGSGTRLTVV.

The V call is TRBV27, the J call TRBJ2-3; the match to TRBD2 covers 11 bases. The V and J ends lost 0 bases and 6 bases, in that order; junction bases with no gene match: 14. CDR1 and CDR2 from the germline V gene are MNHEY and SMNVEV (reference sequence). This CDR3 comprises 19 residues. The chain's CDR3 is CASSLSRLAGGGAEDTQYF. CDR3 DNA: TGTGCCAGCAGTTTATCGAGGCTAGCGGGGGGAGGAGCTGAGGATACGCAGTATTTT.

The chain carries TRBV19 and TRBJ2-1; TRBD1 is a possible D gene (6 bases). Per the germline V gene, CDR1 is LNHDA and CDR2 is SQIVND (reference sequence). CDR3 size: 16 residues. Trimming removed 5 bases from V and 2 bases from J, with 16 bases in between. The CDR3 is CASSRQVLFAYNEQFF. CDR3 in DNA: TGTGCCAGTAGTCGACAGGTACTCTTCGCCTACAATGAGCAGTTCTTC.

The gene calls are TRBV7-8 and TRBJ1-1; the match to TRBD1 covers 8 bases. Germline V lookup: CDR1 SGHVS, CDR2 FQNEAQ. This CDR3 is 15 amino acids long. V dropped 4 bases and J dropped 3; count of bases not matched to a gene: 7. CDR3 sequence reads: CASSSATGGDTEAFF. Here the CDR3 DNA reads TGTGCCAGCAGCTCCGCCACAGGGGGGGACACTGAAGCTTTCTTT. The full variable domain, its missing parts supplied by reference TRBV7-8 and TRBJ1-1, is GAGVSQSPRYKVAKRGQDVALRCDPISGHVSLFWYQQALGQGPEFLTYFQNEAQLDKSGLPSDRFFAERPEGSVSTLKIQRTQQEDSAVYLCASSSATGGDTEAFFGQGTRLTVV.

This sequence joins TRBV18 and TRBJ2-7; 8 nucleotides align to TRBD1. The CDR3 spans 14 residues. Per the germline V gene, CDR1 is KGHSH and CDR2 is LQKENI. V was clipped by 3 bases and J by 2 bases; unmatched bases: 3. DNA for the CDR3: TGTGCCAGCTCACCGACAGGGGCGGCCTACGAGCAGTACTTC. Protein: CASSPTGAAYEQYF.

The rearrangement links TRBV21-1 to TRBJ2-7; whether TRBD2, the table's D call, matches the DNA was not checked. TRBV21-1 is a pseudogene locus. The CDR3 totals 16 residues. The CDR3 DNA follows: TGTGCCAGCAGCAAACGGGGGGGTCCTGATTATTACGAGCAGTACTTC. Translation: CASSKRGGPDYYEQYF.